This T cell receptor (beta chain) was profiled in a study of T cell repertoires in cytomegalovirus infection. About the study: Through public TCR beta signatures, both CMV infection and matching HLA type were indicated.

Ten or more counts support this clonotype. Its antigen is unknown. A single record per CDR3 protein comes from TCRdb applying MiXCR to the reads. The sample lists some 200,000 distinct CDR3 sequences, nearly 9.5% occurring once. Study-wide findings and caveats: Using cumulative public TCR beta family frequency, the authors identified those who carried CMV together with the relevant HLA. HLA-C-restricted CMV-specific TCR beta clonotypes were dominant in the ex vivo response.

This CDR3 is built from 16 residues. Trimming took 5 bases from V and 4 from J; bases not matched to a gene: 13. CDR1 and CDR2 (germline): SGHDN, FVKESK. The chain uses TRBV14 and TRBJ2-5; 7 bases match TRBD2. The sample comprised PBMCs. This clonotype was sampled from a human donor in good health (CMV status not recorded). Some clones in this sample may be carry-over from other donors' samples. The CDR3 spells CASSSLVGEGRETQYF. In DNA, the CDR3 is TGTGCCAGCAGCTCGCTTGTAGGGGAGGGCCGAGAGACCCAGTACTTC.